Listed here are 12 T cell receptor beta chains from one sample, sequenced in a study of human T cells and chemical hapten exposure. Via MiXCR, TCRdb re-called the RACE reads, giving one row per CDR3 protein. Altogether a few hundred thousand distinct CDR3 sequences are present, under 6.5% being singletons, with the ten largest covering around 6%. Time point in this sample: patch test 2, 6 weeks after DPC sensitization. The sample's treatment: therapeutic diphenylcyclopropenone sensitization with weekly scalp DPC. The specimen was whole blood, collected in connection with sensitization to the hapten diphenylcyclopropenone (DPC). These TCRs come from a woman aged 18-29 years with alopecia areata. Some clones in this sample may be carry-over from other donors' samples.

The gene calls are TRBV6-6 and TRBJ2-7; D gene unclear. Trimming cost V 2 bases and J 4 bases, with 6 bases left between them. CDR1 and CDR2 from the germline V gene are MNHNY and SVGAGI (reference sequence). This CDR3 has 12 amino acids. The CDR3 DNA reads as TGTGCCAGCAGTTACCCCGGGTACGAGCAGTACTTC. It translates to CASSYPGYEQYF.

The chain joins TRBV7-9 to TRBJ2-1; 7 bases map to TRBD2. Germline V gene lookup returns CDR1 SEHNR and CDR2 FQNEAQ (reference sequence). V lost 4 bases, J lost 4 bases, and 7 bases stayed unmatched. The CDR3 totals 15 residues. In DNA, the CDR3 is TGTGCCAGCAGCTCGGTAACTAGCGAGTACAATGAGCAGTTCTTC. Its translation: CASSSVTSEYNEQFF.

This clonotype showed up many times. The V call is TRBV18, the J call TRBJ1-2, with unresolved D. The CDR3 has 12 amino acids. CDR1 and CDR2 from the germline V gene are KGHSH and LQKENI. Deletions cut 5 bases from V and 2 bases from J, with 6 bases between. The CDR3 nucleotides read TGTGCCAGCTCAGAACCGAACTATGGCTACACCTTC. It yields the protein CASSEPNYGYTF.

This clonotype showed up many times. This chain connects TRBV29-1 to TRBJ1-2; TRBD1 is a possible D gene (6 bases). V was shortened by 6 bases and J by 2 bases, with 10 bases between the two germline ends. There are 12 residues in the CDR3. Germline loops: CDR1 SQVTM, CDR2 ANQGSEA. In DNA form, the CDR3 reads TGCAGCGTACTCGACAGGAACTATGGCTACACCTTC. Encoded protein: CSVLDRNYGYTF.

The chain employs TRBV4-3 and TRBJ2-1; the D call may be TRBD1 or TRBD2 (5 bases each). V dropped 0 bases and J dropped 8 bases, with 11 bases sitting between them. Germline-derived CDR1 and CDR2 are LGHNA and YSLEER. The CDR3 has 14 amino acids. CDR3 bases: TGCGCCAGCAGCCAAGAGGAGAGGGACGATGAGCAGTTCTTC. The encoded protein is CASSQEERDDEQFF.

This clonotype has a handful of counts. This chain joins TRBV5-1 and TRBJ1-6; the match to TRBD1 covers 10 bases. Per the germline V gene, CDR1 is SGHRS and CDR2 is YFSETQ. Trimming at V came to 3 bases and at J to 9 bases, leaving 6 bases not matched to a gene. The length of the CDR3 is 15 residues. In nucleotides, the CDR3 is TGCGCCAGCAGCTGGGGACAGGGGCTCGGTTCACCCCTCCACTTT. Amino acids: CASSWGQGLGSPLHF.

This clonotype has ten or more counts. CDR3: CASPGRLFLGRKMNTEAFF. The CDR3 DNA is TGCGCCAGCCCGGGCCGCCTCTTTCTCGGCCGAAAGATGAACACTGAAGCTTTCTTT. The chain combines TRBV5-1 with TRBJ1-1; no definite D call. V was shortened by 7 bases and J by 0 bases, with 28 bases between the two germline ends. Germline V lookup: CDR1 SGHRS, CDR2 YFSETQ. The CDR3 is 19 amino acids.

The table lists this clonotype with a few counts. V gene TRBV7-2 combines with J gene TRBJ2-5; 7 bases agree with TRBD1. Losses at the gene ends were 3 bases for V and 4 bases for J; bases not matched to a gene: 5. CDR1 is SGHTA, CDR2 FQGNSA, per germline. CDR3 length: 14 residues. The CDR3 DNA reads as TGTGCCAGCAGCTTCAGGGGGTACGGAGAGACCCAGTACTTC. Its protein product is CASSFRGYGETQYF.

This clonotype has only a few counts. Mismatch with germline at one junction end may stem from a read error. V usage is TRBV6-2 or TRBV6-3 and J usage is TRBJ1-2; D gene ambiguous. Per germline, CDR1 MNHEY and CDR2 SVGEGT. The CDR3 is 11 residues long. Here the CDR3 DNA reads TGTGCCAGCAGTTACCAAGACACGTCAGCCTTC. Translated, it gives CASSYQDTSAF.

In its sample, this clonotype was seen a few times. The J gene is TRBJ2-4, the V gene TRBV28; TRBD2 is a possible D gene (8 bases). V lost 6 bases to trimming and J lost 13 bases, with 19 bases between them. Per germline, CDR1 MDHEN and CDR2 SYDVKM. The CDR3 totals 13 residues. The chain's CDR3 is CASRGGGGSLQYF. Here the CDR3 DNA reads TGTGCCAGCAGAGGGGGCGGGGGGTCTTTGCAGTACTTC.

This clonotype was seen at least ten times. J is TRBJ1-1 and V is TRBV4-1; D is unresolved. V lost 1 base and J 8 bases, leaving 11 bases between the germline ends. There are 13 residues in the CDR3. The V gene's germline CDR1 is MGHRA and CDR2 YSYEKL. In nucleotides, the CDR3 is TGCGCCAGCAGCCAAGCCGAGGGTTCAGAAGCTTTCTTT. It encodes CASSQAEGSEAFF.

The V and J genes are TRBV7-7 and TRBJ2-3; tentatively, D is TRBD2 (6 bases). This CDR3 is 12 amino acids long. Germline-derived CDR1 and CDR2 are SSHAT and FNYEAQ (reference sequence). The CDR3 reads CASGEITDTQYF. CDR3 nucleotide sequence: TGTGCTAGCGGCGAGATCACAGATACGCAGTATTTT.